In its sample, the clone carrying this T cell receptor (beta chain) is medium-sized. Its antigen is unidentified. V was pared by 3 bases and J by 0 bases, with 15 bases between. Per germline, CDR1 MDHEN and CDR2 SYDVKM. The CDR3 runs to 17 residues. This specimen belongs to a study of T cells in localized non-small cell lung cancer. Study-wide findings and caveats: Adjacent lung held a median 57 of the top 100 tumor clones. A raised T cell density in blood coincided with lengthier overall survival.

Sequenced by immunoSEQ multiplex PCR; TCRdb stores in-frame clones only, minus some. The data hold roughly 3,000 clones, with about 27% observed a single time. The receptor's source is a woman aged 40 to 75 with stage II squamous cell lung carcinoma. Specimen: normal lung tissue next to the tumor, collected before any cancer treatment. This chain connects TRBV28 to TRBJ1-5, with D perhaps matching TRBD1 (6 bases). CDR3: CASSFPGTTYSNQPQHF. The DNA of the CDR3 is TGTGCCAGCAGTTTTCCCGGGACAACTTATAGCAATCAGCCCCAGCATTTT.